A single sample is the source of the 29 T cell receptor beta chains below, sequenced in a study of OX40 agonist ivuxolimab in advanced cancers. Sequenced by immunoSEQ multiplex PCR; TCRdb stores in-frame clones only, minus some. The repertoire holds tens of thousands of clones, with 83% as singletons. This sample comprised CD4+ or CD8+ T cells sorted from blood, obtained in a trial of the OX40 agonist ivuxolimab. These receptors came from an adult with an advanced solid tumor such as melanoma, head and neck, liver or kidney cancer.

With regard to this clone: This same CDR3 is encoded by further DNA sequences in the sample. The gene calls are TRBV19 and TRBJ1-1; D is unresolved. There are 12 residues in the CDR3. Looked up from germline, CDR1 is LNHDA and CDR2 is SQIVND (reference sequence). V lost 3 bases and J lost 4, with 6 bases in between. The CDR3 DNA reads as TGTGCCAGTAGTATCGGGAGCACTGAAGCTTTCTTT. Protein product: CASSIGSTEAFF.

The chain combines TRBV4-1 with TRBJ1-2; TRBD1 might be the D (5 bases). The ends were cut back, 4 bases at V and 7 bases at J, with 19 bases in the middle. CDR3 length: 15 amino acids. Germline values: CDR1 MGHRA, CDR2 YSYEKL. CDR3 sequence (DNA): TGCGCCAGCAGCCCAAATGAGTCCCCCGGGGGTGGCTACACCTTC. It specifies CASSPNESPGGGYTF.

The chain joins TRBV4-1 to TRBJ1-1; D is possibly TRBD1 (5 bases). V shed 1 base and J shed 5 bases, with 17 bases lying between them. The V gene's germline CDR1 is MGHRA and CDR2 YSYEKL. This CDR3 has 16 residues. CDR3 in amino acids: CASSQGPMVQGTEAFF. CDR3 nucleotides: TGCGCCAGCAGCCAAGGCCCCATGGTCCAGGGTACTGAAGCTTTCTTT.

This sequence joins TRBV7-3 and TRBJ2-2, with a weak D call TRBD1 (6 bases). The germline V and J ends were trimmed by 2 bases and 3 bases, with 7 bases remaining between them. This CDR3 contains 14 residues. Germline-derived CDR1 and CDR2 are SGHTA and FQGTGA. The CDR3 DNA is TGTGCCAGCAGCTTACACAGGGACACCGGGGAGCTGTTTTTT. Protein: CASSLHRDTGELFF.

This chain connects TRBV28 to TRBJ2-5; 8 bases fit TRBD1. The CDR3 loop spans 16 amino acids. From germline, CDR1 is MDHEN and CDR2 SYDVKM. V dropped 4 bases and J dropped 0; count of bases not matched to a gene: 7. The CDR3 DNA reads as TGTGCCAGCAGTTCTTGGCAGGGGGCCCACCAAGAGACCCAGTACTTC. It encodes CASSSWQGAHQETQYF.

The chain joins TRBV10-3 to TRBJ1-2, with a weak D call TRBD1 (6 bases). From germline, CDR1 is ENHRY and CDR2 SYGVKD. The CDR3 is made up of 12 amino acids. V was cut by 8 bases and J by 7 bases, with 14 bases left in between. The chain's CDR3 is CAIEKDSRGYTF. The CDR3 region has the DNA TGTGCCATCGAAAAGGACAGTCGTGGCTACACCTTC.

This clone appeared once. V and J are TRBV2 and TRBJ2-7, with 8 bases that match TRBD1. The CDR3 consists of 15 residues. Germline values: CDR1 SNHLY, CDR2 FYNNEI. V lost 6 bases and J lost 0; bases outside the gene matches: 7. This chain's CDR3 is CASSALTGGSYEQYF. CDR3 sequence (DNA): TGTGCCAGCAGCGCCCTTACAGGGGGCTCCTACGAGCAGTACTTC.

This chain joins TRBV2 and TRBJ1-1; D is unclear. Germline-derived CDR1 and CDR2 are SNHLY and FYNNEI. Trimming stripped 7 bases from V and 1 base from J, with 10 bases between. This CDR3 is built from 13 residues. Here the CDR3 DNA reads TGTGCCAGCATATGGCAGACGAACACTGAAGCTTTCTTT. Translating it yields CASIWQTNTEAFF. The full variable domain, with the rest looked up from reference TRBV2 and TRBJ1-1, is EPEVTQTPSHQVTQMGQEVILRCVPISNHLYFYWYRQILGQKVEFLVSFYNNEISEKSEIFDDQFSVERPDGSNFTLKIRSTKLEDSAMYFCASIWQTNTEAFFGQGTRLTVV.

The chain combines TRBV5-5 with TRBJ1-3; TRBD1 matches 7 bases. This CDR3 region has 15 residues. Germline CDR1 SGHKS, CDR2 YYEKEE (reference sequence). J gave up 0 bases and V 0 bases, and 0 bases lay outside the gene matches. CDR3 DNA sequence: TGTGCCAGCAGCTTGGGGGACAGCTCTGGAAACACCATATATTTT. It encodes CASSLGDSSGNTIYF.

This clone was recorded a few times. The V gene is TRBV29-1, the J gene TRBJ1-2, with unresolved D. The germline CDR1 and CDR2 sequences are SQVTM and ANQGSEA. Deletions cut 6 bases from V and 3 bases from J, with 17 bases between. The CDR3 is made up of 14 amino acids. The CDR3 loop is CSVPGQARDYGYTF. CDR3 DNA: TGCAGCGTACCCGGGCAGGCTCGCGACTATGGCTACACCTTC.

The V and J genes are TRBV4-1 and TRBJ1-6, with 7 bases that match TRBD1. The V and J ends lost 4 bases and 7 bases, in that order; junction bases with no gene match: 10. Germline CDR1 is MGHRA and CDR2 is YSYEKL. This CDR3 is 16 amino acids long. CDR3 coding DNA: TGCGCCAGCAGCCCCGACAGGGCCTATGAGAATTCACCCCTCCACTTT. Residues: CASSPDRAYENSPLHF.

This clone was counted only a few times. The chain carries TRBV19 and TRBJ1-5; 8 positions agree with TRBD1. CDR3 length equals 15 residues. V was pared by 4 bases and J by 1 base, with 3 bases of the junction left unmatched. CDR1 LNHDA and CDR2 SQIVND come from the germline V gene (reference sequence). The DNA for the CDR3 is TGTGCCAGTAGTACGAGGACAGGGAGCAATCAGCCCCAGCATTTT. Its protein product is CASSTRTGSNQPQHF.

A note on this clone: An end of the junction differs from the germline gene, which may be a read error. Other DNA sequences in the sample encode the same CDR3. V usage is TRBV12-5 and J usage is TRBJ2-7; D perhaps matches TRBD1 (6 bases). Germline V CDR1 and CDR2: LGHNT, FRNRAP. This CDR3 is built from 15 residues. The CDR3 spells CASGWGAGEFYEQYF. The CDR3, as DNA: TGTGCCAGTGGTTGGGGAGCAGGGGAATTCTACGAGCAGTACTTC. The full variable domain, completed using reference TRBV12-5 and TRBJ2-7, is DARVTQTPRHKVTEMGQEVTMRCQPILGHNTVFWYRQTMMQGLELLAYFRNRAPLDDSGMPKDRFSAEMPDATLATLKIQPSEPRDSAVYFCASGWGAGEFYEQYFGPGTRLTVT.

This clone was counted a few times. The chain is built from TRBV9 and TRBJ1-1, with D possibly being TRBD1 (5 bases). From germline, CDR1 is SGDLS and CDR2 YYNGEE. The CDR3 runs 13 residues. Trimming left V 3 bases short and J 1 base short, with 7 bases between. The CDR3: CASSGQGNTEAFF. The DNA for the CDR3 is TGTGCCAGCAGCGGGCAGGGGAACACTGAAGCTTTCTTT.

The chain carries TRBV6-5 and TRBJ2-7, with 10 bases lining up with TRBD1. V shed 7 bases, J shed 4 bases, and the junction held 10 bases outside the gene matches. The germline V gene has CDR1 MNHEY and CDR2 SVGAGI. The length of the CDR3 is 15 residues. The DNA for the CDR3 is TGTGCCAGCACCACATCCGGGACAGGGGCGTACGAGCAGTACTTC. Protein: CASTTSGTGAYEQYF.

The chain joins TRBV5-4 to TRBJ1-2; D not resolved. This CDR3 region has 11 residues. CDR1 and CDR2 from the germline V gene are SGHNT and YYREEE (reference sequence). V was trimmed by 2 bases and J by 9 bases, leaving 8 bases between them. This CDR3 is CASSFSGRYTF. Written as DNA, the CDR3 is TGTGCCAGCAGCTTCAGTGGGCGCTACACCTTC.

This sequence joins TRBV7-2 and TRBJ2-7, with 10 positions matching TRBD2. The length of the CDR3 is 15 residues. In germline, CDR1 is SGHTA, CDR2 FQGNSA. J gave up 3 bases and V 3 bases, and 5 bases lay outside the gene matches. This CDR3 is CASSFGLAESYEQYF. The DNA for the CDR3 is TGTGCCAGCAGCTTTGGACTAGCGGAGAGCTACGAGCAGTACTTC.

This sequence joins TRBV5-6 and TRBJ2-7; D gene unclear. The CDR3 length is 13 residues. Germline CDR1 is SGHDT and CDR2 is YYEEEE. Between the trimmed V and J ends, which lost 0 bases and 4 bases, there was a span of 8 bases. CDR3 residues: CASSLGVSYEQYF. The DNA of the CDR3 is TGTGCCAGCAGCTTGGGGGTCTCATACGAGCAGTACTTC.

The chain joins TRBV5-8 to TRBJ2-7; no clear D gene. The CDR3 consists of 14 residues. Germline CDR1 is SGHTS and CDR2 is YDEGEE. The CDR3 sequence is CAEIAGPPTYEQYF. The DNA of the CDR3 is TGTGCAGAAATAGCAGGCCCACCTACCTACGAGCAGTACTTC.

This rearrangement joins TRBV9 to TRBJ2-7, with D possibly being TRBD2 (5 bases). V gave up 4 bases and J gave up 1 base, with 12 bases separating them. Germline CDR1 reads SGDLS; CDR2 reads YYNGEE. The CDR3 covers 14 residues. Written as DNA, the CDR3 is TGTGCCAGCAGCTCCGGAGGTTCTTCCTACGAGCAGTACTTC. Its protein is CASSSGGSSYEQYF.

The CDR3 sequence is CASSARPLTGAIGYTF. In nucleotides, the CDR3 is TGTGCCAGCAGCGCCCGACCGTTGACAGGGGCGATAGGCTACACCTTC. V is TRBV7-2 and J is TRBJ1-2; 8 nucleotides align to TRBD1. After removal of 5 bases from V and 8 bases from J, the junction contained 16 bases not matched to a gene. CDR3 length equals 16 residues. The germline CDR1 and CDR2 sequences are SGHTA and FQGNSA. The full variable domain, rest sourced from reference TRBV7-2 and TRBJ1-2, is GAGVSQSPSNKVTEKGKDVELRCDPISGHTALYWYRQSLGQGLEFLIYFQGNSAPDKSGLPSDRFSAERTGGSVSTLTIQRTQQEDSAVYLCASSARPLTGAIGYTFGSGTRLTVV.

The chain combines TRBV11-1 with TRBJ1-1; TRBD1 matches 7 bases. Germline trimming cut 3 bases from V and 1 base from J; bases unmatched to any gene: 2. The CDR3 runs 14 residues. CDR1 is SGHAT, CDR2 FQDESV, per germline (reference sequence). This CDR3 is CASSLPGGNTEAFF. DNA for the CDR3: TGTGCCAGCAGCTTGCCAGGGGGGAACACTGAAGCTTTCTTT.

This clone was detected only a few times. CDR3 coding DNA: TGCAGCGTTACCGACCCCACTGAAGCTTTCTTT. It specifies CSVTDPTEAFF. The V gene is TRBV29-1, the J gene TRBJ1-1, with D unclear. CDR1 is SQVTM and CDR2 is ANQGSEA in the germline V gene. Trimming took 5 bases from V and 4 from J, leaving 8 bases between them. The CDR3 runs to 11 residues.

V and J are TRBV9 and TRBJ1-3, with 10 bases identical to TRBD1. The V gene's germline CDR1 is SGDLS and CDR2 YYNGEE. The CDR3 covers 16 residues. The J segment lost 3 bases and the V segment lost 4 bases, leaving 7 bases of the junction unmatched. CDR3 region: CASSPRDRGNGNTIYF. In DNA form, the CDR3 reads TGTGCCAGCAGCCCCCGGGACAGGGGAAATGGAAACACCATATATTTT.

The chain links TRBV13 to TRBJ2-1, with TRBD2 matching over 8 bases. CDR3 length equals 15 residues. V trimming: 4 bases; J trimming: 1 base; junction bases outside the gene matches: 3. CDR1 is PRHDT and CDR2 is FYEKMQ in the germline V gene (reference sequence). CDR3 sequence reads: CASSWRGASYNEQFF. The CDR3 DNA sequence: TGTGCCAGCAGCTGGCGGGGGGCGTCCTACAATGAGCAGTTCTTC.

This sequence joins TRBV5-4 and TRBJ1-3; 8 bases map to TRBD1. The CDR3 is 15 amino acids. The germline V gene encodes CDR1 SGHNT and CDR2 YYREEE (reference sequence). V shed 1 base and J 4 bases; nucleotides not matched to a gene: 4. CDR3 sequence reads: CASSLSGGGGNTIYF. In nucleotides, the CDR3 is TGTGCCAGCAGCTTGTCAGGGGGCGGGGGAAACACCATATATTTT.

The chain combines TRBV6-5 with TRBJ1-4; a possible D gene is TRBD1 (5 bases). This CDR3 region has 15 residues. The V and J ends lost 1 base and 4 bases respectively, with 10 bases between them. Germline V CDR1 and CDR2: MNHEY, SVGAGI. CDR3 coding DNA: TGTGCCAGCAGTTACTATGGACAAAGTAATGAAAAACTGTTTTTT. This gives the protein CASSYYGQSNEKLFF.

This chain joins TRBV9 and TRBJ2-5; 8 nucleotides line up with TRBD1. CDR3 length: 14 residues. Trimming cost V 1 base and J 5 bases; bases outside gene matches: 4. Germline CDR1 reads SGDLS; CDR2 reads YYNGEE. CDR3 sequence reads: CASSVPDRAETQYF. As DNA, the CDR3 is TGTGCCAGCAGCGTACCGGACAGGGCTGAGACCCAGTACTTC.

This chain connects TRBV14 to TRBJ2-3; D might be TRBD1 (6 bases). Trimming took off 4 bases at V and 4 bases at J, with 9 bases between the two ends. Per germline, CDR1 SGHDN and CDR2 FVKESK. The CDR3 extends over 13 amino acids. The CDR3 DNA reads TGTGCCAGCAGCCTACAGGGTGCAGATACGCAGTATTTT. Protein product: CASSLQGADTQYF.